This is a list of T cell receptor beta chains from one sample in a study of human T cells and chemical hapten exposure. One entry per CDR3 protein results from TCRdb running MiXCR on the RACE reads. The sample lists about 350,000 distinct CDR3 sequences; 4.5% to 7% were seen once. The input for sequencing was whole blood, taken in connection with sensitization to the hapten diphenylcyclopropenone (DPC). All receptors come from a woman younger than 30 with alopecia areata. Some clones in this sample may be carry-over from other donors' samples. The conserved cysteine and the conserved F or W are not part of the CDR3 here.

TRBV15	TRBJ1-5	14	ATSRDDRDFNQPQH
TRBV5-4	TRBJ2-3	14	ASSLVAGGRTDTQY
TRBV20-1	TRBJ1-6	17	SAPWRDSLVWVGGSPLH
TRBV10-3	TRBJ1-1	13	AISEFRQGGAEAF
TRBV10-3	TRBJ1-5	11	AISDRGDQPQH
TRBV4-2	TRBJ2-4	13	ASSQDSASGAPNT
TRBV12-3/TRBV12-4	TRBJ1-5	13	ASSPQAGGYQPQH
TRBV6-5	TRBJ1-3	12	ASTSRGGRNTIY
TRBV5-8	TRBJ2-1	14	ASSLGVWTGSNEQF
TRBV6-1	TRBJ1-1	11	ASSGTSGSAAF
TRBV5-1	TRBJ2-7	14	ASSPGGTGGAYEQY
TRBV4-2	TRBJ1-1	11	ASSQSGWAEAF
TRBV5-6	TRBJ2-5	14	ASSLGASGVQETQY
TRBV6-5	TRBJ1-2	11	ASSYGQGGGYT
TRBV3-1	TRBJ2-1	10	ASSQEDREQF
TRBV12-3/TRBV12-4	TRBJ2-1	12	ASTPSGQYNEQF
TRBV7-6	TRBJ2-2	11	ASSSSGPGELF
TRBV4-2	TRBJ2-7	13	ASSQGAGAEYEQY
TRBV4-3	TRBJ2-7	13	ASSQEIGEQYEQY
TRBV7-3	TRBJ2-3	10	ASSFGGGTQY
TRBV7-6	TRBJ2-2	13	ASSLTGGETGELF
TRBV21-1	TRBJ1-2	12	ASSKNHRDYGYT
TRBV5-1	TRBJ1-1	12	ASSLTGANTEAF
TRBV20-1	TRBJ1-5	13	SARDRKYSNQPQH